Following are 16 T cell receptor beta chains from one sample sequenced in a study of blood T cell repertoires in COVID-19. The data were produced by immunoSEQ multiplex PCR, yet TCRdb's version contains in-frame clones alone and is incomplete. Of about 170,000 clones in the sample, approximately 84% were seen once. Input material: PBMCs or T cells enriched from blood (not recorded which). All receptors derive from a human donor with acute COVID-19. The donor label of this sample is uncertain.

V and J are TRBV13 and TRBJ2-4; D may be TRBD1 (5 bases). The CDR3 loop spans 14 amino acids. V lost 6 bases and J lost 0, with 9 bases in between. Germline-derived CDR1 and CDR2 are PRHDT and FYEKMQ (reference sequence). The CDR3 DNA reads TGTGCCAGCAGGGACACCCTAGCCAAAAACATTCAGTACTTC. It is translated as CASRDTLAKNIQYF.

The gene calls are TRBV7-2 and TRBJ1-2; TRBD1 matches at 7 bases. Germline values: CDR1 SGHTA, CDR2 FQGNSA. CDR3 size: 14 residues. With 5 bases clipped from V and 4 bases from J, the junction kept 7 bases outside the gene matches. CDR3 DNA: TGTGCCAGCAGCCCAACATGGGACAGCTATGGCTACACCTTC. As protein: CASSPTWDSYGYTF.

The chain has TRBV20-1 and TRBJ2-1, with D hard to call. The V gene lost 6 bases and the J gene lost 6 bases, with 9 bases spanning the gap. Germline V CDR1 and CDR2: DFQATT, SNEGSKA (reference sequence). The CDR3 has 11 residues. The CDR3 sequence is CSALRGNEQFF. CDR3 nucleotides: TGCAGTGCATTGAGAGGCAATGAGCAGTTCTTC.

The chain couples TRBV5-1 to TRBJ2-7, with D possibly being TRBD1 (6 bases). The germline V gene encodes CDR1 SGHRS and CDR2 YFSETQ. The V and J ends lost 1 base and 0 bases respectively, with 8 bases between them. This CDR3 is 14 amino acids long. CDR3: CASSLTGSSYEQYF. The CDR3 bases are TGCGCCAGCAGCTTGACAGGGTCCTCCTACGAGCAGTACTTC.

This clone is deemed medium-sized. The chain links TRBV4-3 to TRBJ1-4; TRBD1 might be the D (5 bases). CDR1 LGHNA and CDR2 YSLEER come from the germline V gene. This CDR3 has 16 residues. Deletions cut 0 bases from V and 8 bases from J, with 16 bases between. The CDR3 bases are TGCGCCAGCAGCCAAGATCGGGGGTCTTCCGTCGAAAAACTGTTTTTT. Encoded protein: CASSQDRGSSVEKLFF.

This sequence joins TRBV7-2 and TRBJ1-5, with 7 bases identical to TRBD1. This CDR3 is built from 14 residues. J gave up 5 bases and V 5 bases, and 6 bases lay outside the gene matches. Germline V gene sequence: CDR1 SGHTA, CDR2 FQGNSA. CDR3 sequence: CASSAGQIYQPQHF. As DNA, the CDR3 is TGTGCCAGCAGCGCGGGACAGATATATCAGCCCCAGCATTTT.

The CDR3 region is CASSPNPAVEGNSPLHF. The CDR3 DNA is TGTGCCAGCTCACCAAATCCCGCCGTAGAGGGTAATTCACCCCTCCACTTT. V and J are TRBV18 and TRBJ1-6, with unresolved D. Trimming cost V 2 bases and J 6 bases, with 17 bases left between them. This CDR3 is 17 amino acids long. Germline V CDR1 and CDR2: KGHSH, LQKENI.

The chain uses TRBV14 and TRBJ1-2; D unresolved. This CDR3 has 15 residues. V was shortened by 4 bases and J by 4 bases, with 16 bases between the two germline ends. CDR1 and CDR2 (germline): SGHDN, FVKESK. The CDR3 region has the DNA TGTGCCAGCAGCCCCCCCGGGAAGGTCGGCTATGGCTACACCTTC. It is translated as CASSPPGKVGYGYTF.

The chain has TRBV9 and TRBJ2-3, with D perhaps TRBD2 (6 bases). The CDR3 length is 15 residues. Germline loops: CDR1 SGDLS, CDR2 YYNGEE. The ends were cut back, 5 bases at V and 1 base at J, with 14 bases in the middle. The CDR3 reads CASSHQPGGTDTQYF. The CDR3 nucleotides are TGTGCCAGCAGTCATCAACCGGGGGGCACAGATACGCAGTATTTT.

This chain links TRBV5-4 with TRBJ2-7; D uncertain. V was shortened by 5 bases and J by 0 bases, with 9 bases between the two germline ends. Germline CDR1 SGHNT, CDR2 YYREEE (reference sequence). CDR3 length equals 13 residues. CDR3 amino acids: CASSLRSSYEQYF. CDR3 coding DNA: TGTGCCAGCAGTTTGAGGAGCTCCTACGAGCAGTACTTC.

This clone was seen only a few times. The gene calls are TRBV4-1 and TRBJ2-1; 9 positions match TRBD2. After removal of 5 bases from V and 2 bases from J, the junction contained 4 bases not matched to a gene. The CDR3 is made up of 15 amino acids. Germline V CDR1 and CDR2: MGHRA, YSYEKL. The CDR3: CASSLSGGTYNEQFF. The CDR3 DNA follows: TGCGCCAGCAGCTTAAGCGGGGGGACCTACAATGAGCAGTTCTTC.

The rearrangement joins TRBV4-3 to TRBJ2-7; 7 nucleotides agree with TRBD1. J gave up 5 bases and V 0 bases, and 13 bases lay outside the gene matches. The CDR3 is made up of 17 amino acids. The germline V gene encodes CDR1 LGHNA and CDR2 YSLEER. CDR3 sequence reads: CASSQDTTGTVPHEQYF. CDR3 DNA sequence: TGCGCCAGCAGCCAAGACACGACCGGGACAGTTCCGCACGAGCAGTACTTC.

The chain uses TRBV7-6 and TRBJ2-1; TRBD2 agrees at 7 bases. This CDR3 has 15 residues. V was clipped by 4 bases and J by 9 bases; unmatched bases: 12. Per the germline V gene, CDR1 is SGHVS and CDR2 is FNYEAQ. The CDR3 loop reads CASSSRLAEPGEQFF. The CDR3 region has the DNA TGTGCCAGCAGCTCTAGACTAGCCGAACCCGGTGAGCAGTTCTTC.

The genes are TRBV2 and TRBJ1-5; 11 bases are shared with TRBD1. Losses at the gene ends were 6 bases for V and 2 bases for J; bases not matched to a gene: 9. The germline V gene encodes CDR1 SNHLY and CDR2 FYNNEI. This CDR3 has 17 residues. CDR3 nucleotides: TGTGCCAGCAGCCCCGGGACAGGGGGTTGGGGCAATCAGCCCCAGCATTTT. It is translated as CASSPGTGGWGNQPQHF.

As to this clone: Different DNA sequences within this sample yield the same CDR3. The chain links TRBV18 to TRBJ2-2; 8 bases are shared with TRBD1. J was trimmed by 3 bases and V by 3 bases; bases with no gene match: 6. This CDR3 spans 16 amino acids. Germline loops: CDR1 KGHSH, CDR2 LQKENI. The CDR3 loop is CASSPAGTGDTGELFF. As DNA, the CDR3 is TGTGCCAGCTCACCTGCGGGGACAGGCGACACCGGGGAGCTGTTTTTT.

This clone was seen just once. The rearrangement uses TRBV27 and TRBJ2-3; 7 bases fit TRBD1. There are 17 residues in the CDR3. The V segment lost 2 bases and the J segment 4 bases; nucleotides outside the gene matches: 12. CDR1 and CDR2 from the germline V gene are MNHEY and SMNVEV (reference sequence). CDR3 bases: TGTGCCAGCAGTTTAAGGGCCCGGGACAGTCACCCAGATACGCAGTATTTT. Protein sequence: CASSLRARDSHPDTQYF.